A selection of T cell receptor beta chains follows, all from one sample in a study of blood T cell repertoires in COVID-19. The table came from immunoSEQ multiplex PCR; TCRdb's copy has only in-frame clones and leaves some out. The sample lists some 130,000 clones; about 80% were seen once. The sample consisted of peripheral blood. Every receptor here comes from a woman aged 50 to 60 with acute or convalescent COVID-19. CDR3s include the opening cysteine and the closing phenylalanine or tryptophan. The D gene is left open where the match is weak. A clone size is listed for some rows: how often the clone was seen (once, few, many), or a class if it is expanded.

TRBV9	-	-	TRBJ2-3	CASSVLEGIRGDTQYF	TGTGCCAGCAGCGTCTTAGAAGGAATACGAGGAGATACGCAGTATTTT
TRBV30	-	-	TRBJ1-5	CAWSYQGRGGGQPQHF	TGTGCCTGGAGTTACCAAGGTAGGGGTGGAGGGCAGCCCCAGCATTTT
TRBV19	-	-	TRBJ1-5	CASSTKGRVNQPQHF	TGTGCCAGTAGTACGAAGGGGAGGGTCAATCAGCCCCAGCATTTT
TRBV5-4	-	-	TRBJ1-1	CASSLPGKGDTEAFF	TGTGCCAGCAGCTTGCCAGGGAAGGGGGACACTGAAGCTTTCTTT
TRBV7-2	-	TRBD1	TRBJ1-2	CASSPRQGSYGYTF	TGTGCCAGCAGCCCCCGACAGGGTAGCTATGGCTACACCTTC
TRBV5-1	-	TRBD2	TRBJ2-3	CASSFSGGNTDTQYF	TGCGCCAGCAGCTTTAGCGGGGGGAACACAGATACGCAGTATTTT
TRBV7-9	-	-	TRBJ1-1	CASSLYSGVGNTEAFF	TGTGCCAGCAGCTTGTACTCAGGGGTTGGGAACACTGAAGCTTTCTTT
TRBV3-1/TRBV3-2	-	-	TRBJ1-1	CASSQGVFTEAFF	TGTGCCAGCAGCCAAGGCGTATTCACTGAAGCTTTCTTT
TRBV28	-	TRBD1	TRBJ1-2	CASRSQGQGDGYTF	TGTGCCAGCAGGAGCCAGGGACAGGGTGATGGCTACACCTTC
TRBV5-1	-	TRBD1	TRBJ2-1	CASSPRTGGNEQFF	TGCGCCAGCAGCCCAAGGACAGGGGGAAATGAGCAGTTCTTC
TRBV5-4	-	TRBD1	TRBJ1-4	CASSWKDRANEKLFF	TGTGCCAGCAGCTGGAAGGACAGGGCGAATGAAAAACTGTTTTTT
TRBV6-5	-	-	TRBJ1-3	CASTNSYSGNTIYF	TGTGCCAGCACTAACAGCTACTCTGGAAACACCATATATTTT
TRBV9	once	TRBD1	TRBJ1-2	CASSVAFSGTDGYTF	TGTGCCAGCAGCGTAGCTTTCTCCGGGACAGATGGCTACACCTTC
TRBV2	-	-	TRBJ1-2	CASVRGSYGYTF	TGTGCCAGCGTACGGGGGTCCTATGGCTACACCTTC
TRBV2	-	TRBD2	TRBJ2-1	CASEPGSLAGVNEQFF	TGTGCCAGCGAGCCTGGGAGCCTAGCGGGGGTCAATGAGCAGTTCTTC
TRBV28	-	TRBD2	TRBJ2-3	CASSARRGGTDTQYF	TGTGCCAGCAGTGCTCGGCGGGGGGGCACAGATACGCAGTATTTT
TRBV9	-	TRBD1	TRBJ1-6	CASSVGVDRTNSPLHF	TGTGCCAGCAGCGTAGGGGTGGACAGGACTAATTCACCCCTCCACTTT
TRBV5-1	-	TRBD2	TRBJ2-7	CASSLLAGSGYEQYF	TGCGCCAGCAGCTTACTAGCGGGGTCGGGATACGAGCAGTACTTC
TRBV28	few	-	TRBJ1-3	CASSNPPGQQNYTIYF	TGTGCCAGCAGCAACCCCCCCGGACAGCAGAATTACACCATATATTTT
TRBV27	-	-	TRBJ1-6	CASRSGGAYNSPLHF	TGTGCCAGCAGGTCGGGGGGCGCTTATAATTCACCCCTCCACTTT
TRBV9	few	-	TRBJ2-1	CASSVAGEWNEQFF	TGTGCCAGCAGCGTAGCAGGGGAGTGGAATGAGCAGTTCTTC
TRBV5-4	-	-	TRBJ1-6	CASGGGNSPLHF	TGTGCCAGCGGGGGCGGTAATTCACCCCTCCACTTT
TRBV18	-	-	TRBJ1-2	CASSLDSNYGYTF	TGTGCCAGCTCACTGGACAGTAACTATGGCTACACCTTC
TRBV10-2	-	TRBD1	TRBJ2-1	CASSTDRGNEQFF	TGCGCCAGCAGCACCGACAGGGGGAATGAGCAGTTCTTC
TRBV2	-	TRBD2	TRBJ2-7	CASSETGGPDEQYF	TGTGCCAGCAGTGAAACGGGGGGGCCGGACGAGCAGTACTTC
TRBV28	-	-	TRBJ1-3	CASSFLGDSGNTIYF	TGTGCCAGCAGTTTTTTAGGGGACTCTGGAAACACCATATATTTT